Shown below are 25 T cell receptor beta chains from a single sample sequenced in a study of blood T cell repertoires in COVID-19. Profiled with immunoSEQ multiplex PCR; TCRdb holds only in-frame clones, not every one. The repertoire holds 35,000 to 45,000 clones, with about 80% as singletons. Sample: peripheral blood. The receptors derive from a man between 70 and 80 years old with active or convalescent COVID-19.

In DNA, the CDR3 is TGCGCCAGCAGCCAAAGTAGGGGATCTGAAAAACTGTTTTTT. It specifies CASSQSRGSEKLFF. The V and J genes are TRBV5-1 and TRBJ1-4; tentatively, D is TRBD1 (5 bases). CDR3 length: 14 amino acids. Trimming pared 4 bases from V and 7 bases from J, leaving 14 bases between. CDR1 and CDR2 from the germline V gene are SGHRS and YFSETQ.

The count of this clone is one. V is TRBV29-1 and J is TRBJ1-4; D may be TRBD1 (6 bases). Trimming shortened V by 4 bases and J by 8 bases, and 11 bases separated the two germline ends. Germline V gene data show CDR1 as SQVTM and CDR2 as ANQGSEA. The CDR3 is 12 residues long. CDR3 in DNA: TGCAGCGTTGGGGGGGGCCAAGAAAAACTGTTTTTT. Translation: CSVGGGQEKLFF.

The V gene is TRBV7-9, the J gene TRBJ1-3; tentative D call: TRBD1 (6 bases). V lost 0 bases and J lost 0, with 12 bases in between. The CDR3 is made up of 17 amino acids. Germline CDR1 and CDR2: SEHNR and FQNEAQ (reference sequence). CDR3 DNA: TGTGCCAGCAGCTTAGCTAGGACAGCGTTCTCTGGAAACACCATATATTTT. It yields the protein CASSLARTAFSGNTIYF. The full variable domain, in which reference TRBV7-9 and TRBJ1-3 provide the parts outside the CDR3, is DTGVSQNPRHKITKRGQNVTFRCDPISEHNRLYWYRQTLGQGPEFLTYFQNEAQLEKSRLLSDRFSAERPKGSFSTLEIQRTEQGDSAMYLCASSLARTAFSGNTIYFGEGSWLTVV.

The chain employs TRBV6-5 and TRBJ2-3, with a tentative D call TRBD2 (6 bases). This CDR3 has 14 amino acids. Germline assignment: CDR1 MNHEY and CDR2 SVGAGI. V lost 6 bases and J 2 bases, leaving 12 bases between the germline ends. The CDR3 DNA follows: TGTGCCAGCAGGCCGGGACTTCCCACAGATACGCAGTATTTT. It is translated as CASRPGLPTDTQYF.

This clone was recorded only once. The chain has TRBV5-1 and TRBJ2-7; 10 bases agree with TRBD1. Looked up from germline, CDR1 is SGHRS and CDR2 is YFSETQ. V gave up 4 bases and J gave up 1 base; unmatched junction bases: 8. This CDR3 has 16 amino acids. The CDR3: CASSRTPGQGSYEQYF. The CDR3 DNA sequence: TGCGCCAGCAGCCGAACGCCGGGACAGGGGTCCTACGAGCAGTACTTC.

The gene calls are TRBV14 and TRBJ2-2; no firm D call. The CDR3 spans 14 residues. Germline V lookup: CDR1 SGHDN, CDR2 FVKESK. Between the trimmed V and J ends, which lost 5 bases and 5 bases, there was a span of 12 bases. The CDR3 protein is CASSSQVSTGELFF. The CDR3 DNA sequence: TGTGCCAGCAGCTCCCAGGTCTCGACCGGGGAGCTGTTTTTT. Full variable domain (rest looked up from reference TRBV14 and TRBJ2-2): EAGVTQFPSHSVIEKGQTVTLRCDPISGHDNLYWYRRVMGKEIKFLLHFVKESKQDESGMPNNRFLAERTGGTYSTLKVQPAELEDSGVYFCASSSQVSTGELFFGEGSRLTVL.

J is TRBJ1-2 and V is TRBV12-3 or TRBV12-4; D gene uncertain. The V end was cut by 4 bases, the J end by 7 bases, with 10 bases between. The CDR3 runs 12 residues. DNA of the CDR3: TGTGCCAGCAGTTATACCCGGGGTGGCTACACCTTC. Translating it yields CASSYTRGGYTF.

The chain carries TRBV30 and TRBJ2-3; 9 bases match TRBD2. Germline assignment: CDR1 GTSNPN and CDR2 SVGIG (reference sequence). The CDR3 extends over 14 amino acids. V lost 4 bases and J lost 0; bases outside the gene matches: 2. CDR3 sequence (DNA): TGTGCCTGGACGGGACTAGCTAGCACAGATACGCAGTATTTT. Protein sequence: CAWTGLASTDTQYF.

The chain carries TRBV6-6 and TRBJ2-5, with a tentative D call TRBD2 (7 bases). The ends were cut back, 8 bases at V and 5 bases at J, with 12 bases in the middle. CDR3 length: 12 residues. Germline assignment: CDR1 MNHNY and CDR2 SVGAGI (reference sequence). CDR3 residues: CASGEGVETQYF. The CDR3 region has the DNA TGTGCCAGCGGGGAGGGGGTTGAGACCCAGTACTTC.

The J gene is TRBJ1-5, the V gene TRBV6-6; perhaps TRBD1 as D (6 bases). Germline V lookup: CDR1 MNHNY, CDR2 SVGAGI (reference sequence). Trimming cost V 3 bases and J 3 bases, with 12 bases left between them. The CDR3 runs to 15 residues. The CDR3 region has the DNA TGTGCCAGCAGTTATTTACAGGGAGACAATCAGCCCCAGCATTTT. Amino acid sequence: CASSYLQGDNQPQHF.

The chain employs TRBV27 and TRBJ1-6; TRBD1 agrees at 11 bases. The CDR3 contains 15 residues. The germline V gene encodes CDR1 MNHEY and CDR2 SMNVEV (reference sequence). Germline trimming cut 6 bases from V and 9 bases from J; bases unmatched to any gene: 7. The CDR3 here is CASRTSGTGGSPLHF. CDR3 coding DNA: TGTGCCAGCAGAACCTCCGGGACAGGGGGTTCACCCCTCCACTTT.

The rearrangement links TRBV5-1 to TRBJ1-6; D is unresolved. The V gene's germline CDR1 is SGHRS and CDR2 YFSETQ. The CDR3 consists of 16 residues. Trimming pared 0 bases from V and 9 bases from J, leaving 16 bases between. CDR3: CASSLVEQSPTSPLHF. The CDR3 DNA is TGCGCCAGCAGCTTGGTGGAGCAATCCCCAACTTCACCCCTCCACTTT. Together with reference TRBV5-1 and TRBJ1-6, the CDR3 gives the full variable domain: KAGVTQTPRYLIKTRGQQVTLSCSPISGHRSVSWYQQTPGQGLQFLFEYFSETQRNKGNFPGRFSGRQFSNSRSEMNVSTLELGDSALYLCASSLVEQSPTSPLHFGNGTRLTVT.

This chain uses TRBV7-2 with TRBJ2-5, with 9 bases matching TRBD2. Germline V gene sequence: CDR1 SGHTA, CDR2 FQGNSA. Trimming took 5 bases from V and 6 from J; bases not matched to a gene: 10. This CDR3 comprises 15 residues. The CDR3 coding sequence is TGTGCCAGCAGCCCAGGGGTAGCGGGGGTAAAGACCCAGTACTTC. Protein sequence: CASSPGVAGVKTQYF.

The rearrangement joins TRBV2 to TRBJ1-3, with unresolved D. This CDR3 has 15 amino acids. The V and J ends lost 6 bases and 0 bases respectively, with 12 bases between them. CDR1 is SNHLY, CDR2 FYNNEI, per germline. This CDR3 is CASSAGRISGNTIYF. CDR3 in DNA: TGTGCCAGCAGCGCAGGAAGGATCTCTGGAAACACCATATATTTT.

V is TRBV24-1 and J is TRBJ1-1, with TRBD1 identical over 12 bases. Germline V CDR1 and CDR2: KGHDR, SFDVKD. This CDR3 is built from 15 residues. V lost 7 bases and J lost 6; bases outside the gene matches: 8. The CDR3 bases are TGTGCCACCAGAGGGACAGGGGGCGCGAGGGCTGAAGCTTTCTTT. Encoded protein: CATRGTGGARAEAFF.

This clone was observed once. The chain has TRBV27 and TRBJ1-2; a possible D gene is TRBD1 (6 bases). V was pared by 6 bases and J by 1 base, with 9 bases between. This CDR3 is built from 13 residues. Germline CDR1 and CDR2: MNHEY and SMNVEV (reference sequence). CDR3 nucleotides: TGTGCCAGCAGCCGGGACAATAACTATGGCTACACCTTC. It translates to CASSRDNNYGYTF.

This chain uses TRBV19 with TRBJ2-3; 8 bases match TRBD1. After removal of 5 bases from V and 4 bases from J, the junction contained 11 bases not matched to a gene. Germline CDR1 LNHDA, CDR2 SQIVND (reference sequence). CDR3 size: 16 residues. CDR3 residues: CASSGLGQGAADTQYF. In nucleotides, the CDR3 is TGTGCCAGTAGTGGCCTGGGCCAGGGGGCCGCAGATACGCAGTATTTT.

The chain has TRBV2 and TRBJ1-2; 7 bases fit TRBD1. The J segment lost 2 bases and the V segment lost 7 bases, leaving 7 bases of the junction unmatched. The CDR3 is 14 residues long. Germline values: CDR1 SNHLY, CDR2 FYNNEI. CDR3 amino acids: CASNLGRGNYGYTF. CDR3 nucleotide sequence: TGTGCCAGCAATCTTGGCAGGGGGAACTATGGCTACACCTTC.

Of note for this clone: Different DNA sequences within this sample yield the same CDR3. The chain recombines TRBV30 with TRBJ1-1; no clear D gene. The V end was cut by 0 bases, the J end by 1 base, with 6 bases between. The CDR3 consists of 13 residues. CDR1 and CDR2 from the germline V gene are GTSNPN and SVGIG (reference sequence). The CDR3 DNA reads TGTGCCTGGAGTGTACGGGAGAACACTGAAGCTTTCTTT. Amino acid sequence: CAWSVRENTEAFF.

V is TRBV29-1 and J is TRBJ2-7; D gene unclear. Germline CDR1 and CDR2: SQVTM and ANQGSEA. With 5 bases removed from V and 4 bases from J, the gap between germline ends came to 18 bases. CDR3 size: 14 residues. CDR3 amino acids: CSVPSRLGVYEQYF. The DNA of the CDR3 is TGCAGCGTTCCATCACGACTTGGTGTTTACGAGCAGTACTTC.

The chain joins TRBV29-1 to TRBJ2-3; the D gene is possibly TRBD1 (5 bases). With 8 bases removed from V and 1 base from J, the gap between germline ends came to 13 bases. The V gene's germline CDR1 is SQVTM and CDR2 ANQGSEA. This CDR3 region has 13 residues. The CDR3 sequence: CSLDARGTDTQYF. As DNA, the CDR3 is TGCAGCTTAGACGCCAGGGGCACAGATACGCAGTATTTT.

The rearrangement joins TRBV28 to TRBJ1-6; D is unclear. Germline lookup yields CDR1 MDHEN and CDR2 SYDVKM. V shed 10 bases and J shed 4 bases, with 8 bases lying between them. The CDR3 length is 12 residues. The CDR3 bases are TGTGCCACCAGAGAGTATAATTCACCCCTCCACTTT. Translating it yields CATREYNSPLHF.

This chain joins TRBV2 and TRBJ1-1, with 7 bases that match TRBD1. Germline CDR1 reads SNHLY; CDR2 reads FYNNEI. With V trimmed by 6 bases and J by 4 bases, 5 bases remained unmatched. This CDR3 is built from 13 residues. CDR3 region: CASRWDSSTEAFF. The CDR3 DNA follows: TGTGCCAGCAGGTGGGACAGCTCCACTGAAGCTTTCTTT.

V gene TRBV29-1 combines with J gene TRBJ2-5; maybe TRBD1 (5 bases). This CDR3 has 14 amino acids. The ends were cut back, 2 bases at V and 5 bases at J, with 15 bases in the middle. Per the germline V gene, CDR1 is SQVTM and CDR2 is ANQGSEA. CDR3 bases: TGCAGCGTTGAATCGCCAGGGTCGTTTGAGACCCAGTACTTC. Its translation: CSVESPGSFETQYF.

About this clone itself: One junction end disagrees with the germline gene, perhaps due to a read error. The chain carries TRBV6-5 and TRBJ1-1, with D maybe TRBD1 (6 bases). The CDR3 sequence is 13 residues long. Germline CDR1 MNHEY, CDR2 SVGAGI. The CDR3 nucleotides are TGTGCCAGTACCCCGGGACCCTTTCAGGGGCGGGTCTTT. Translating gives CASTPGPFQGRVF.